The T cell receptor beta chain described here comes from a study of graft-versus-host responses after intestinal transplantation. Study-wide context: Induction using anti-thymocyte globulin, followed by tacrolimus and steroids for about 3 years, was given to all recipients.

TCRdb's copy holds only in-frame clones and misses some; the assay was immunoSEQ multiplex PCR. The sample yields some 40,000 clones, over 85% seen once. Study observations and caveats: Early after transplant, HvG declines were associated with peak levels of circulating GvH clones.

Remarks on this clone: Its antigen is unidentified.

The sample here was unstimulated CD8+ T cells sorted from spleen or lymph node cells, taken before transplant. This sequence originates from a human donor who was the organ donor for an intestinal transplant.

CDR3 residues: CASSKFQGLDYGYTF. CDR3 nucleotide sequence: TGTGCCAGCAGCAAATTCCAGGGGCTCGACTATGGCTACACCTTC. V usage is TRBV5-5 and J usage is TRBJ1-2, with a weak D call TRBD1 (6 bases). Germline CDR1 SGHKS, CDR2 YYEKEE (reference sequence). V shed 4 bases and J shed 3 bases, with 16 bases lying between them. There are 15 residues in the CDR3.